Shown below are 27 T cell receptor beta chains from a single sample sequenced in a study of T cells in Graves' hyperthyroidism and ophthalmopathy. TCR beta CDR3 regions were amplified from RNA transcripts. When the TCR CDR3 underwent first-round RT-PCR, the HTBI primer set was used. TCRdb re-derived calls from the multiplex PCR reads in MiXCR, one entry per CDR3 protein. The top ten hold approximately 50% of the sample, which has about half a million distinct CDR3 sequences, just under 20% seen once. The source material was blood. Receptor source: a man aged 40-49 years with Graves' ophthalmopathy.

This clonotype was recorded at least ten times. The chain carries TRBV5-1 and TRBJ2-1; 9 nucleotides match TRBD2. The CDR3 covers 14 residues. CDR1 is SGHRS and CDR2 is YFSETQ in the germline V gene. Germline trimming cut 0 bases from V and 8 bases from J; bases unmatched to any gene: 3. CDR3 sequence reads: CASSLVGGRDEQFF. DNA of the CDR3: TGCGCCAGCAGCTTGGTTGGCGGGAGGGATGAGCAGTTCTTC.

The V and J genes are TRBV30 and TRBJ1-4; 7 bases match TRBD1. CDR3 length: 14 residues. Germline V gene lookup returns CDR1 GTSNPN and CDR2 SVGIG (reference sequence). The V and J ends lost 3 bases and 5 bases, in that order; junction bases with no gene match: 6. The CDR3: CAWRKGGANEKLFF. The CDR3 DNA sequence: TGTGCCTGGAGAAAAGGGGGCGCCAATGAAAAACTGTTTTTT.

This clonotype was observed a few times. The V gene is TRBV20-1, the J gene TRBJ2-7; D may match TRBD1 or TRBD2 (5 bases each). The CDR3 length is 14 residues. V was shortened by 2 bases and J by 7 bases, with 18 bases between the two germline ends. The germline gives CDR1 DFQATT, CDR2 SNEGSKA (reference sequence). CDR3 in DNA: TGCAGTGCTAGAAATATCGGGACCGCGATTGAGCAGTACTTC. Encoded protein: CSARNIGTAIEQYF.

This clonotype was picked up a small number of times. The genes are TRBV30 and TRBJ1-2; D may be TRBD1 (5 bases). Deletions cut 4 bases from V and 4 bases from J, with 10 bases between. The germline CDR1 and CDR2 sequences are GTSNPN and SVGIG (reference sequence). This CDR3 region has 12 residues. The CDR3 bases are TGTGCCTGGAAGGGTGGGGGCTATGGCTACACCTTC. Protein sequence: CAWKGGGYGYTF.

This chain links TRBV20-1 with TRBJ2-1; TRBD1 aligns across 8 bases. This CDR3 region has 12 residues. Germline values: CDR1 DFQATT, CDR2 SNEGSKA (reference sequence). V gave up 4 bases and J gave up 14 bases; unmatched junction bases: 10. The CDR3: CSAINQGASKFF. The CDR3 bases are TGCAGTGCTATCAACCAGGGGGCGAGTAAGTTCTTC.

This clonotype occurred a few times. As DNA, the CDR3 is TGTGCCATCAGTCCCTCTAGCGGAATCTACAATGAGCAGTTCTTC. It translates to CAISPSSGIYNEQFF. V and J are TRBV10-3 and TRBJ2-1; TRBD2 aligns across 7 bases. The junction had 7 bases not matched to a gene; V was cut back by 5 bases and J by 3 bases. Germline assignment: CDR1 ENHRY and CDR2 SYGVKD. CDR3 length equals 15 residues.

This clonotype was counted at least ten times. CDR3 residues: CASSFSAVAGGGEQYF. The CDR3 bases are TGCGCCAGCAGCTTTTCGGCAGTAGCGGGGGGTGGAGAGCAGTACTTC. The chain combines TRBV5-1 with TRBJ2-7; 10 bases match TRBD2. The ends lost 2 bases at V and 7 bases at J; junction bases unmatched: 12. This CDR3 is 16 amino acids long. Germline V gene sequence: CDR1 SGHRS, CDR2 YFSETQ.

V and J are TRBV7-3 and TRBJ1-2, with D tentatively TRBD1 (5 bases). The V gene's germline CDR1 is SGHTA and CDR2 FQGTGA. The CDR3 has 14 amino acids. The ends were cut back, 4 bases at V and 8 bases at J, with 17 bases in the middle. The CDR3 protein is CASSSPGTSGGYTF. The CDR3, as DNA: TGTGCCAGCAGCTCTCCCGGGACGTCAGGCGGCTACACCTTC.

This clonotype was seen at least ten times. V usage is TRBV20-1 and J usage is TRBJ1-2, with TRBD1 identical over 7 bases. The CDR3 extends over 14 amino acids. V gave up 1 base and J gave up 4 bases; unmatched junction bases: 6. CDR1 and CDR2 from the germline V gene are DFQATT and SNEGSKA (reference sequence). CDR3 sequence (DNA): TGCAGTGCTAGAGGGGCAGGGGGTTTCTATGGCTACACCTTC. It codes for CSARGAGGFYGYTF.

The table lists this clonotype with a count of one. DNA for the CDR3: TGTGCCAGTAGTATTCAGGGATCGAACACTGAAGCTTTCTTT. Translated, it gives CASSIQGSNTEAFF. The chain uses TRBV19 and TRBJ1-1, with D possibly being TRBD1 (5 bases). Trimming pared 3 bases from V and 1 base from J, leaving 9 bases between. Germline assignment: CDR1 LNHDA and CDR2 SQIVND (reference sequence). The CDR3 consists of 14 residues.

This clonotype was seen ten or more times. The CDR3 here is CASSSPWTSSYEQYF. The CDR3, as DNA: TGTGCCAGCAGTTCCCCCTGGACTAGCTCCTACGAGCAGTACTTC. The chain is built from TRBV6-1 and TRBJ2-7; 7 bases map to TRBD2. This CDR3 spans 15 amino acids. Germline values: CDR1 MNHNS, CDR2 SASEGT. After removal of 5 bases from V and 0 bases from J, the junction contained 7 bases not matched to a gene.

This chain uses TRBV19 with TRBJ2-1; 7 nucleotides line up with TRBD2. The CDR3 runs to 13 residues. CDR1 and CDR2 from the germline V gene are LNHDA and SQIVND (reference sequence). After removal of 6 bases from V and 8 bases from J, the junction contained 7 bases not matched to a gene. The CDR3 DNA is TGTGCCAGTAGCAATCAGCGGGGCGATGAGCAGTTCTTC. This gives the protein CASSNQRGDEQFF.

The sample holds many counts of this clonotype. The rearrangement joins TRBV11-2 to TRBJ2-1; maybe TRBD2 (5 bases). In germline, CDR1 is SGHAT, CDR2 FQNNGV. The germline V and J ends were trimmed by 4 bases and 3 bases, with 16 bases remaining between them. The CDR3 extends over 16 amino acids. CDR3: CASSSTELAGYNEQFF. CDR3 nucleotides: TGTGCCAGCAGCTCTACGGAGCTAGCTGGCTACAATGAGCAGTTCTTC.

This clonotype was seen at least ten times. CDR3 sequence (DNA): TGTGCCAGCAGCCCAAGGAGCGGTTCCTACAATGAGCAGTTCTTC. It encodes CASSPRSGSYNEQFF. The genes are TRBV7-3 and TRBJ2-1; TRBD2 is a possible D gene (5 bases). The ends were cut back, 5 bases at V and 1 base at J, with 12 bases in the middle. The CDR3 runs 15 residues. CDR1 SGHTA and CDR2 FQGTGA come from the germline V gene.

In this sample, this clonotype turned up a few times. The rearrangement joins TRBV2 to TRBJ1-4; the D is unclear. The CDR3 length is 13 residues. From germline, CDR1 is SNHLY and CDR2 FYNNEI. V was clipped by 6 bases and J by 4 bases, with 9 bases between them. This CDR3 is CASREGLNEKLFF. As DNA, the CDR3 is TGTGCCAGCAGAGAGGGTCTTAATGAAAAACTGTTTTTT.

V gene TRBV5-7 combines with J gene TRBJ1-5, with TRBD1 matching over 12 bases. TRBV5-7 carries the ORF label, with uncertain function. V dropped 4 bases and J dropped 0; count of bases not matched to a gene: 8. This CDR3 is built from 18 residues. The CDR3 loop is CASSPRDRGLYSNQPQHF. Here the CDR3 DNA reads TGTGCCAGCAGCCCCCGGGACAGGGGGCTGTATAGCAATCAGCCCCAGCATTTT.

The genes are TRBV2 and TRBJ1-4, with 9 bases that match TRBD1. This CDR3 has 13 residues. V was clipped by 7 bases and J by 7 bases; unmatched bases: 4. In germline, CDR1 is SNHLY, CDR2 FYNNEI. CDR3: CASKDRGREKLFF. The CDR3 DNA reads TGTGCCAGCAAGGACAGGGGCCGTGAAAAACTGTTTTTT.

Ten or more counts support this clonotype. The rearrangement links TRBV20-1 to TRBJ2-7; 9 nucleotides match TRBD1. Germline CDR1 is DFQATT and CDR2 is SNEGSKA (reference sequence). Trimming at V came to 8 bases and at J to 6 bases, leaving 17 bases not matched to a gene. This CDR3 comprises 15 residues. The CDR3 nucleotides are TGCAGTACCTCCCCCCTCGACAGGGGGTCAGGCGAGCAGTACTTC. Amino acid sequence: CSTSPLDRGSGEQYF.

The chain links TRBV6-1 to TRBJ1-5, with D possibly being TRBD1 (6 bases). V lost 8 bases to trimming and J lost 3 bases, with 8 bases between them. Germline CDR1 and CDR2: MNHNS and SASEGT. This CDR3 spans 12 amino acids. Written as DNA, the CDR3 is TGTGCCAGCGCAGGGGTCAATCAGCCCCAGCATTTT. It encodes CASAGVNQPQHF.

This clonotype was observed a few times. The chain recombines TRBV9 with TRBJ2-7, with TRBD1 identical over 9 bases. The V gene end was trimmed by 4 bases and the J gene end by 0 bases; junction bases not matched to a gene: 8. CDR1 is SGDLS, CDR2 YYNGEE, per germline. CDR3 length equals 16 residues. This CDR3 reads CASSTGTGSSSYEQYF. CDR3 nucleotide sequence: TGTGCCAGCAGCACCGGGACAGGGTCGAGCTCCTACGAGCAGTACTTC.

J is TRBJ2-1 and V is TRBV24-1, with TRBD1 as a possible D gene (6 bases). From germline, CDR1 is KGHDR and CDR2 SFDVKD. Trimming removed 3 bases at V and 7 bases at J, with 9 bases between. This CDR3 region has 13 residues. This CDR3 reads CATSDPGQNEQFF. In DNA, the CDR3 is TGTGCCACCAGTGATCCCGGACAGAATGAGCAGTTCTTC.

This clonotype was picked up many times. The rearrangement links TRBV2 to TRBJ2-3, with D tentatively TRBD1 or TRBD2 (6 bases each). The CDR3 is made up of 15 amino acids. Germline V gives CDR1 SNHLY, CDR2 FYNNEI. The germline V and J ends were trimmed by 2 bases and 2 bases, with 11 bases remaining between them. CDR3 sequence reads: CASSETGALTDTQYF. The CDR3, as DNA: TGTGCCAGCAGTGAAACGGGGGCCCTCACAGATACGCAGTATTTT.

The CDR3 here is CASSLLTVRGASPLHF. The CDR3, as DNA: TGTGCCAGCAGTTTACTAACAGTTCGTGGGGCTTCACCCCTCCACTTT. This chain links TRBV27 with TRBJ1-6; maybe TRBD1 (5 bases). The CDR3 is 16 residues long. Germline-derived CDR1 and CDR2 are MNHEY and SMNVEV (reference sequence). V was clipped by 2 bases and J by 9 bases, with 17 bases between them.

CDR3 DNA sequence: TGTGCCAGTACACAAATCGACAGAGACAATCAGCCCCAGCATTTT. It codes for CASTQIDRDNQPQHF. The V call is TRBV19, the J call TRBJ1-5; possible D gene TRBD1, 5 bases. V lost 7 bases, J lost 3 bases, and 16 bases lay in between. Germline V lookup: CDR1 LNHDA, CDR2 SQIVND (reference sequence). The CDR3 extends over 15 amino acids. Based on the CDR3 plus reference TRBV19 and TRBJ1-5, the full variable domain is DGGITQSPKYLFRKEGQNVTLSCEQNLNHDAMYWYRQDPGQGLRLIYYSQIVNDFQKGDIAEGYSVSREKKESFPLTVTSAQKNPTAFYLCASTQIDRDNQPQHFGDGTRLSIL.

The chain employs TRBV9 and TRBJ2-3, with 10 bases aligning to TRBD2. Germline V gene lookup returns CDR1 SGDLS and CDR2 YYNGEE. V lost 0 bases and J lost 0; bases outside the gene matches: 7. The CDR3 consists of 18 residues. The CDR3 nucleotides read TGTGCCAGCAGCGTAGCGGGACTAGCGACTATTAGCACAGATACGCAGTATTTT. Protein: CASSVAGLATISTDTQYF.

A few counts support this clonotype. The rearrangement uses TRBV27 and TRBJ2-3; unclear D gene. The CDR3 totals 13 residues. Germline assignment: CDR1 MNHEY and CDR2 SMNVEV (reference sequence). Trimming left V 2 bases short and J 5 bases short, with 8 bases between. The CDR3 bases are TGTGCCAGCAGTTTAGTAAATAAAGATACGCAGTATTTT. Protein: CASSLVNKDTQYF.

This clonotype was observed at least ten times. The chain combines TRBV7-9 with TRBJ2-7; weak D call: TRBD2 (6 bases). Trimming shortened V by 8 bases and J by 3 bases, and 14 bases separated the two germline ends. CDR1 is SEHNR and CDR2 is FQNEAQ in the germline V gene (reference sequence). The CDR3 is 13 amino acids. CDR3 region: CASAGRSLYEQYF. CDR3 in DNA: TGTGCCAGCGCGGGGCGGTCCCTCTACGAGCAGTACTTC.